The text below deals with one TCR beta chain. Its specificity is not known. Sequencing used immunoSEQ multiplex PCR; TCRdb keeps in-frame clones, though not all of them. The data contain under 45,000 clones, roughly four fifths of them singletons. The sample belongs to a study of immune evolution from preneoplasia to lung adenocarcinoma. Study-level results: T cell clonality was higher in KRAS-mutant than EGFR-mutant or wild-type nodules.

The CDR3 has 17 residues. V dropped 1 base and J dropped 4 bases, with 18 bases sitting between them. Germline CDR1 is SGHTA and CDR2 is FQGTGA. Material: FFPE invasive lung adenocarcinoma tissue. The chain is built from TRBV7-3 and TRBJ2-3, with D possibly TRBD1 on 5 matching bases. This clonotype originated in a person aged 55 to 70 with lung adenocarcinoma. This chain's CDR3 is CASSLRGGISPADTQYF. The CDR3 DNA reads as TGTGCCAGCAGCTTAAGGGGCGGCATCTCCCCGGCAGATACGCAGTATTTT.